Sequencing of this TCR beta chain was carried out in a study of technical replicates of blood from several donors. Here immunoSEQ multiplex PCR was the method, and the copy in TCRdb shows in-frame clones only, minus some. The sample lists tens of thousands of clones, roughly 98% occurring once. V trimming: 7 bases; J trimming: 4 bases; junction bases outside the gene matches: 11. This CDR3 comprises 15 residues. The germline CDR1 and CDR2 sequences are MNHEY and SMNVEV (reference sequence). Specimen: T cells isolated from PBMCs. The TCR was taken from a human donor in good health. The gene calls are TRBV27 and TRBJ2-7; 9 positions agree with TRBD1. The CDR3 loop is CASIRFPDRGYEQYF. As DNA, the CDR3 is TGTGCCAGCATCCGGTTCCCGGACAGGGGATACGAGCAGTACTTC.